This T cell receptor beta chain emerged from a study of blood T cell repertoires in COVID-19. The CDR3 extends over 13 amino acids. Germline assignment: CDR1 SNHLY and CDR2 FYNNEI. V was clipped by 3 bases and J by 0 bases, with 5 bases between them. Assay used: immunoSEQ multiplex PCR; TCRdb lists only in-frame clones, some missing. The sample has some 160,000 clones, approximately 91% seen once. The chain has TRBV2 and TRBJ2-5; the D gene is possibly TRBD1 (5 bases). This clonotype was obtained from a young man with acute or convalescent COVID-19. Sequences were obtained from peripheral blood. In DNA form, the CDR3 reads TGTGCCAGCAGTGACAGGGACCAAGAGACCCAGTACTTC. Its translation: CASSDRDQETQYF.